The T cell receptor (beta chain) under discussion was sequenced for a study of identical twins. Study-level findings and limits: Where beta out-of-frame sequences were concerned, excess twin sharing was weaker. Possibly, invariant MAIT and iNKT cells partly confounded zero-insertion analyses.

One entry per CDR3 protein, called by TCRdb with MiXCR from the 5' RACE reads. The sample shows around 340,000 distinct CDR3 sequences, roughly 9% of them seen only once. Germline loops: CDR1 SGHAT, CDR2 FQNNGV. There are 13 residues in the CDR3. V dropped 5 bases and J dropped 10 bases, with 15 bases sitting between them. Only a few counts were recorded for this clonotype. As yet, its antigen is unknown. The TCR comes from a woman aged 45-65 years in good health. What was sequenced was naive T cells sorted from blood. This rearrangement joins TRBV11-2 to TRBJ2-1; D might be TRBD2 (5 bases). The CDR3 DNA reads TGTGCCAGCAGCGAGGACTTGGAAAAAGAGCAGTTCTTC. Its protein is CASSEDLEKEQFF. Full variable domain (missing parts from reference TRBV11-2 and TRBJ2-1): EAGVAQSPRYKIIEKRQSVAFWCNPISGHATLYWYQQILGQGPKLLIQFQNNGVVDDSQLPKDRFSAERLKGVDSTLKIQPAKLEDSAVYLCASSEDLEKEQFFGPGTRLTVL.